A single sample is the source of the 25 T cell receptor beta chains below, sequenced in a study of beta chain features in type 1 diabetes. Expressed TCRB transcripts got sequenced, as all isolated RNA was reverse transcribed. Produced via immunoSEQ multiplex PCR; TCRdb's table is partial and in-frame only. The sample shows fewer than 900,000 clones, 17% of them seen only once. The sample was naive CD4+ T cells from blood. These receptors all stem from a woman between 18 and 29 years old in good health.

The gene calls are TRBV5-1 and TRBJ2-5; TRBD1 agrees at 10 bases. With V trimmed by 4 bases and J by 4 bases, 7 bases remained unmatched. Germline assignment: CDR1 SGHRS and CDR2 YFSETQ. This CDR3 comprises 15 residues. The chain's CDR3 is CASSPPGTGAETQYF. The CDR3 DNA reads TGCGCCAGCAGCCCCCCCGGGACAGGGGCAGAGACCCAGTACTTC.

The rearrangement joins TRBV2 to TRBJ2-1; D gene unclear. Germline loops: CDR1 SNHLY, CDR2 FYNNEI. CDR3 size: 10 residues. Trimming cost V 4 bases and J 9 bases, with 4 bases left between them. CDR3 DNA sequence: TGTGCCAGCAGTGGGAGTGAGCAGTTCTTC. Translation: CASSGSEQFF.

This clone was recorded a few times. CDR3 bases: TGTGCCAGCCAACCACCAGGGATAGTAGGGGGTAATGAGCAGTTCTTC. Amino acid sequence: CASQPPGIVGGNEQFF. The rearrangement joins TRBV6-6 to TRBJ2-1; TRBD1 might be the D (6 bases). This CDR3 is built from 16 residues. Germline-derived CDR1 and CDR2 are MNHNY and SVGAGI (reference sequence). Between the trimmed V and J ends, which lost 8 bases and 7 bases, there was a span of 24 bases.

This clone was recorded a few times. The V and J genes are TRBV5-5 and TRBJ1-2, with D possibly matching TRBD1 (5 bases). Germline values: CDR1 SGHKS, CDR2 YYEKEE (reference sequence). V was trimmed by 4 bases and J by 4 bases, leaving 14 bases between them. The CDR3 is made up of 14 amino acids. Written as DNA, the CDR3 is TGTGCCAGCAGCCAAACCACAGGTAGCTATGGCTACACCTTC. Protein sequence: CASSQTTGSYGYTF.

This clone was observed a handful of times. The genes are TRBV7-9 and TRBJ1-1; D might be TRBD1 (6 bases). The germline gives CDR1 SEHNR, CDR2 FQNEAQ (reference sequence). The length of the CDR3 is 13 residues. The V gene lost 6 bases and the J gene lost 4 bases, with 12 bases spanning the gap. This CDR3 reads CASSEQGSTEAFF. CDR3 bases: TGTGCCAGCAGTGAACAGGGTAGCACTGAAGCTTTCTTT.

The chain employs TRBV28 and TRBJ2-7, with 8 bases matching TRBD1. Looked up from germline, CDR1 is MDHEN and CDR2 is SYDVKM. Losses at the gene ends were 8 bases for V and 5 bases for J; bases not matched to a gene: 8. This CDR3 is built from 13 residues. In DNA, the CDR3 is TGTGCCAGCGGATGGACAGGGTTACACGAGCAGTACTTC. Amino acid sequence: CASGWTGLHEQYF.

About this clone itself: Within the sample, other DNA sequences also encode this same CDR3. This rearrangement joins TRBV10-3 to TRBJ1-5; no firm D call. CDR3 size: 14 residues. Between the trimmed V and J ends, which lost 0 bases and 4 bases, there was a span of 7 bases. Germline V CDR1 and CDR2: ENHRY, SYGVKD. The CDR3: CAISESEGNQPQHF. The CDR3 DNA reads TGTGCCATCAGTGAGTCGGAGGGAAATCAGCCCCAGCATTTT.

This clone was observed a handful of times. The chain is built from TRBV7-2 and TRBJ2-1; maybe TRBD1 (6 bases). Germline values: CDR1 SGHTA, CDR2 FQGNSA. V lost 9 bases, J lost 4 bases, and 16 bases lay in between. This CDR3 spans 14 amino acids. The CDR3 DNA reads TGTGCCAGTCACCATCAGGGGTGGTACAATGAGCAGTTCTTC. It specifies CASHHQGWYNEQFF.

The rearrangement links TRBV11-2 to TRBJ2-4, with D possibly TRBD2 on 6 matching bases. The CDR3 extends over 14 amino acids. The ends were cut back, 1 base at V and 9 bases at J, with 13 bases in the middle. From germline, CDR1 is SGHAT and CDR2 FQNNGV. The CDR3 is CASSLGLVAAIQYF. For the CDR3, the DNA is TGTGCCAGCAGCTTAGGACTAGTTGCAGCCATTCAGTACTTC.

The chain couples TRBV10-3 to TRBJ1-2; 7 nucleotides line up with TRBD1. CDR1 ENHRY and CDR2 SYGVKD come from the germline V gene. The CDR3 loop spans 17 amino acids. V gave up 4 bases and J gave up 7 bases; unmatched junction bases: 18. This CDR3 reads CAISATIHPGQSFGYTF. DNA for the CDR3: TGTGCCATCAGTGCGACAATCCATCCGGGACAGTCGTTTGGCTACACCTTC.

This clone was seen only a few times. Other DNA variants within this sample encode the same CDR3. V and J are TRBV18 and TRBJ1-5; D gene ambiguous. The V gene's germline CDR1 is KGHSH and CDR2 LQKENI. The CDR3 loop spans 13 amino acids. Trimming cost V 3 bases and J 5 bases, with 8 bases left between them. CDR3 in amino acids: CASSPGRDQPQHF. CDR3 nucleotide sequence: TGTGCCAGCTCACCGGGAAGAGATCAGCCCCAGCATTTT.

The V and J genes are TRBV19 and TRBJ2-7; TRBD2 is a possible D gene (7 bases). This CDR3 is built from 13 residues. V was trimmed by 6 bases and J by 4 bases, leaving 13 bases between them. Germline assignment: CDR1 LNHDA and CDR2 SQIVND (reference sequence). The CDR3 protein is CASSLGGHYEQYF. CDR3 in DNA: TGTGCCAGTAGCCTCGGGGGGCATTACGAGCAGTACTTC.

The CDR3 DNA is TGTGCTAGTGGTTTGGGGAGCACCGGGGAGCTGTTTTTT. This gives the protein CASGLGSTGELFF. The rearrangement uses TRBV12-5 and TRBJ2-2; D is unresolved. Germline assignment: CDR1 LGHNT and CDR2 FRNRAP. Trimming shortened V by 1 base and J by 4 bases, and 4 bases separated the two germline ends. CDR3 size: 13 residues.

Here the CDR3 DNA reads TGCAGCGTTGACGGGGGACAGGGACAACAGAACACTGAAGCTTTCTTT. This sequence encodes CSVDGGQGQQNTEAFF. The chain carries TRBV29-1 and TRBJ1-1, with 9 positions matching TRBD1. CDR3 size: 16 residues. The germline V gene has CDR1 SQVTM and CDR2 ANQGSEA. V trimming: 3 bases; J trimming: 1 base; junction bases outside the gene matches: 9.

This clone was observed a handful of times. CDR3 in amino acids: CASQDRPAGANEKLFF. CDR3 bases: TGTGCCAGCCAGGACAGGCCAGCCGGGGCTAATGAAAAACTGTTTTTT. The rearrangement uses TRBV19 and TRBJ1-4; TRBD1 agrees at 7 bases. With V trimmed by 9 bases and J by 3 bases, 13 bases remained unmatched. Germline loops: CDR1 LNHDA, CDR2 SQIVND (reference sequence). This CDR3 contains 16 residues.

The genes are TRBV19 and TRBJ2-1, with TRBD2 matching over 9 bases. This CDR3 region has 15 residues. The ends lost 5 bases at V and 6 bases at J; junction bases unmatched: 8. Germline V gene data show CDR1 as LNHDA and CDR2 as SQIVND (reference sequence). CDR3 sequence reads: CASSPGTSSTNEQFF. CDR3 coding DNA: TGTGCCAGTAGTCCAGGGACTAGCTCCACCAATGAGCAGTTCTTC.

The CDR3 region has the DNA TGCAGTGCTACCTCTACTGGGGGCTACACCTTC. It is translated as CSATSTGGYTF. J is TRBJ1-2 and V is TRBV20-1; D remains unclear. The CDR3 runs to 11 residues. Looked up from germline, CDR1 is DFQATT and CDR2 is SNEGSKA (reference sequence). The V end lost 4 bases, the J end lost 8 bases, and 11 bases lay between the germline ends.

V gene TRBV6-6 combines with J gene TRBJ2-7; a weak D match, TRBD2 (5 bases). Between the trimmed V and J ends, which lost 2 bases and 9 bases, there was a span of 20 bases. The length of the CDR3 is 15 residues. Germline values: CDR1 MNHNY, CDR2 SVGAGI (reference sequence). The DNA of the CDR3 is TGTGCCAGCAGTTACGAGCCCGAGGGCCTCGCGCCGCAGTACTTC. Its translation is CASSYEPEGLAPQYF.

This clone was observed a few times. The chain has TRBV7-3 and TRBJ2-1; the match to TRBD1 covers 8 bases. The V segment lost 3 bases and the J segment 5 bases; nucleotides outside the gene matches: 12. This CDR3 comprises 17 residues. Germline V gene sequence: CDR1 SGHTA, CDR2 FQGTGA. In nucleotides, the CDR3 is TGTGCCAGCAGCTTCGCGAGACAGGGGATTTATGACAATGAGCAGTTCTTC. Translation: CASSFARQGIYDNEQFF.

The sample holds a few counts of this clone. The J gene is TRBJ2-7, the V gene TRBV11-1; D may be TRBD1 (6 bases). The V end was cut by 5 bases, the J end by 3 bases, with 17 bases between. Per germline, CDR1 SGHAT and CDR2 FQDESV (reference sequence). The CDR3 length is 15 residues. DNA of the CDR3: TGTGCCAGCAGCCATAGATGGGACAATTACTACGAGCAGTACTTC. Its protein is CASSHRWDNYYEQYF.

The V call is TRBV27, the J call TRBJ1-5; 8 nucleotides line up with TRBD1. Germline CDR1 reads MNHEY; CDR2 reads SMNVEV (reference sequence). The CDR3 covers 17 residues. V shed 5 bases, J shed 6 bases, and the junction held 15 bases outside the gene matches. CDR3 coding DNA: TGTGCCAGCAGTCCAAGGGAGGGGCAGGGGGCCGTTCAGCCCCAGCATTTT. It translates to CASSPREGQGAVQPQHF.

The chain combines TRBV4-3 with TRBJ2-2; TRBD1 might be the D (6 bases). Germline CDR1 is LGHNA and CDR2 is YSLEER. This CDR3 region has 14 residues. V was trimmed by 4 bases and J by 6 bases, leaving 12 bases between them. The CDR3 loop reads CASSPGQKPGELFF. The CDR3 DNA sequence: TGCGCCAGCAGCCCCGGACAGAAGCCCGGGGAGCTGTTTTTT.

In DNA form, the CDR3 reads TGCGCCATCCGAGCAGACCGCTACGAGCAGTACTTC. This encodes CAIRADRYEQYF. V and J are TRBV23-1 and TRBJ2-7; D is undetermined. TRBV23-1 falls under the ORF class, with uncertain function. V lost 10 bases and J lost 3, with 13 bases in between. The CDR3 is 12 amino acids.

This clone was detected only a few times. This chain joins TRBV28 and TRBJ2-1; 11 nucleotides agree with TRBD2. Germline CDR1 MDHEN, CDR2 SYDVKM. The CDR3 contains 15 residues. The V segment lost 7 bases and the J segment 6 bases; nucleotides outside the gene matches: 8. CDR3 sequence: CASTPPSGRRNEQFF. The CDR3 region has the DNA TGTGCCAGCACCCCCCCTAGCGGGAGGCGCAATGAGCAGTTCTTC.

V usage is TRBV27 and J usage is TRBJ2-7, with D possibly TRBD2 on 5 matching bases. The CDR3 runs 15 residues. Per the germline V gene, CDR1 is MNHEY and CDR2 is SMNVEV (reference sequence). V lost 5 bases to trimming and J lost 4 bases, with 18 bases between them. The CDR3 DNA sequence: TGTGCCAGCAGTCCGAAACTAGGTTTAAGATACGAGCAGTACTTC. Translated, it gives CASSPKLGLRYEQYF.